The source of this T cell receptor (beta chain) is a study of cytomegalovirus exposure and HLA in healthy donors. Study results and caveats: Analysis was carried out at a later point, and it linked a missense DCLRE1C variant to TCR beta V- and J-gene trimming.

Trimming left V 6 bases short and J 0 bases short, with 12 bases between. The CDR3 contains 15 residues. Per the germline V gene, CDR1 is MRHNA and CDR2 is SNTAGT. Turning to this clone: Its antigen is unidentified.

PCR primers comprised 60 Vbeta and 13 Jbeta primers. Assay: immunoSEQ multiplex PCR; the TCRdb copy retains only in-frame clones and omits some. The data hold under 200,000 clones, with around three quarters observed a single time. At collection, donors were nominally healthy, but unrecorded immune exposures were probable. The TCR originated in a man aged 40-55 years in good health and CMV-seronegative. The material sequenced was PBMCs. This chain links TRBV6-4 with TRBJ2-1, with D possibly TRBD2 on 5 matching bases. This chain's CDR3 is CASSLERSSYNEQFF. In DNA form, the CDR3 reads TGTGCCAGCAGCCTAGAGCGGAGCTCCTACAATGAGCAGTTCTTC.